Below are 28 T cell receptor beta chains sequenced from a single sample in a study of blood T cell repertoires in COVID-19. This table comes from immunoSEQ multiplex PCR, and its TCRdb copy is limited to in-frame clones, with some not included. The sample has fewer than 140,000 clones; 71% are singletons. The sequencing sample was made of peripheral blood. The origin of the receptors is a human donor with acute or convalescent COVID-19. The donor label of this sample is uncertain.

The rearrangement links TRBV11-2 to TRBJ2-7; D possibly corresponds to TRBD1 (5 bases). The CDR3 spans 13 residues. Germline lookup yields CDR1 SGHAT and CDR2 FQNNGV. Trimming left V 5 bases short and J 0 bases short, with 8 bases between. The DNA for the CDR3 is TGTGCCAGCAGCCGACAGAGCTCCTACGAGCAGTACGTC. This sequence encodes CASSRQSSYEQYV.

V is TRBV4-2 and J is TRBJ2-5; 7 bases line up with TRBD2. Germline V CDR1 and CDR2: LGHNA, YNFKEQ. V gave up 4 bases and J gave up 5 bases; unmatched junction bases: 10. This CDR3 is built from 15 residues. The CDR3 is CASSPNGGSRETQYF. DNA of the CDR3: TGTGCCAGCAGCCCTAACGGGGGGTCGCGGGAGACCCAGTACTTC.

The rearrangement links TRBV5-1 to TRBJ1-1, with D unclear. From germline, CDR1 is SGHRS and CDR2 YFSETQ. The V end lost 4 bases, the J end lost 2 bases, and 12 bases lay between the germline ends. This CDR3 is 14 amino acids long. The CDR3 sequence is CASSARASNTEAFF. The CDR3 DNA reads TGCGCCAGCAGCGCGAGGGCGAGTAACACTGAAGCTTTCTTT.

The chain couples TRBV5-5 to TRBJ2-5; 7 nucleotides line up with TRBD1. CDR3 length equals 14 residues. The V and J ends lost 4 bases and 1 base, in that order; junction bases with no gene match: 4. Per the germline V gene, CDR1 is SGHKS and CDR2 is YYEKEE (reference sequence). CDR3 DNA sequence: TGTGCCAGCAGCCGGGGACAGACCCAAGAGACCCAGTACTTC. It codes for CASSRGQTQETQYF.

J is TRBJ1-2 and V is TRBV28; TRBD1 matches at 10 bases. CDR3 size: 18 residues. Germline V gene sequence: CDR1 MDHEN, CDR2 SYDVKM. Trimming removed 1 base from V and 0 bases from J; junction bases left unmatched: 8. CDR3 coding DNA: TGTGCCAGCAGTTTATACCGGGACAGGGGAAGGGCTAACTATGGCTACACCTTC. This encodes CASSLYRDRGRANYGYTF.

J is TRBJ2-1 and V is TRBV24-1, with 10 positions matching TRBD1. CDR1 and CDR2 (germline): KGHDR, SFDVKD. CDR3 length equals 16 residues. The ends lost 5 bases at V and 4 bases at J; junction bases unmatched: 7. The CDR3, as DNA: TGTGCCACCAGTGGAGCGGGGACAGGGGTTTACAATGAGCAGTTCTTC. It is translated as CATSGAGTGVYNEQFF.

V usage is TRBV5-1 and J usage is TRBJ1-3; D unresolved. This CDR3 has 13 residues. The V gene lost 1 base and the J gene lost 4 bases, with 6 bases spanning the gap. Germline V lookup: CDR1 SGHRS, CDR2 YFSETQ. CDR3: CASSLSSGNTIYF. The DNA of the CDR3 is TGCGCCAGCAGCTTGTCGTCGGGAAACACCATATATTTT.

The chain carries TRBV5-1 and TRBJ2-5; 8 bases match TRBD2. The CDR3 runs 14 residues. Germline V gene lookup returns CDR1 SGHRS and CDR2 YFSETQ. Unmatched junction bases numbered 5, after V lost 3 bases and J lost 4 bases. CDR3 amino acids: CASSWAGGGETQYF. CDR3 nucleotides: TGCGCCAGCAGCTGGGCGGGGGGAGGAGAGACCCAGTACTTC.

The rearrangement uses TRBV6-2 or TRBV6-3 and TRBJ1-5; maybe TRBD1 (5 bases). There are 14 residues in the CDR3. The V end was cut by 0 bases, the J end by 7 bases, with 10 bases between. The V gene's germline CDR1 is MNHEY and CDR2 SVGEGT. The CDR3 loop is CASSYSQGHQPQHF. CDR3 DNA: TGTGCCAGCAGTTACTCGCAGGGCCACCAGCCCCAGCATTTT.

This chain joins TRBV7-8 and TRBJ2-1; 7 nucleotides align to TRBD1. V lost 1 base, J lost 12 bases, and 9 bases stayed unmatched. The germline CDR1 and CDR2 sequences are SGHVS and FQNEAQ. CDR3 size: 14 residues. For the CDR3, the DNA is TGTGCCAGCAGCTTAGGAAGACAGGGCCAGGGGCAGTTCTTC. Encoded protein: CASSLGRQGQGQFF. Using reference TRBV7-8 and TRBJ2-1 for the parts outside the CDR3, the full variable domain is GAGVSQSPRYKVAKRGQDVALRCDPISGHVSLFWYQQALGQGPEFLTYFQNEAQLDKSGLPSDRFFAERPEGSVSTLKIQRTQQEDSAVYLCASSLGRQGQGQFFGPGTRLTVL.

The chain couples TRBV30 to TRBJ2-1, with 12 bases lining up with TRBD1. V lost 8 bases, J lost 9 bases, and 5 bases stayed unmatched. The CDR3 consists of 12 residues. Germline loops: CDR1 GTSNPN, CDR2 SVGIG (reference sequence). The CDR3 region has the DNA TGTGCCGGGACAGGGGGCACGGGTGAGCAGTTCTTC. Its protein product is CAGTGGTGEQFF.

J is TRBJ2-2 and V is TRBV11-3; TRBD1 matches at 10 bases. Looked up from germline, CDR1 is SGHNT and CDR2 is YENEEA. The ends lost 5 bases at V and 3 bases at J; junction bases unmatched: 3. The CDR3 consists of 15 residues. CDR3 sequence: CASSVGTGDTGELFF. CDR3 DNA sequence: TGTGCCAGCAGCGTAGGGACAGGGGACACCGGGGAGCTGTTTTTT.

The rearrangement links TRBV28 to TRBJ1-5; 9 bases line up with TRBD1. Trimming cost V 3 bases and J 7 bases; bases outside gene matches: 4. CDR3 length: 14 amino acids. From germline, CDR1 is MDHEN and CDR2 SYDVKM. The CDR3 is CASSLGTGRQPQHF. Here the CDR3 DNA reads TGTGCCAGCAGTTTGGGGACAGGGAGACAGCCCCAGCATTTT.

This chain connects TRBV28 to TRBJ2-1; TRBD2 aligns across 8 bases. The trim removed 6 bases at V and 12 bases at J, leaving 19 bases unmatched. The CDR3 extends over 16 amino acids. Germline CDR1 MDHEN, CDR2 SYDVKM. CDR3 nucleotide sequence: TGTGCCAGCAGCACACTCGGGGGGGGACCCCTCACGGTGCAGTTCTTC. Protein: CASSTLGGGPLTVQFF.

This clone has a single count. The J gene is TRBJ2-1, the V gene TRBV3-1 (or the pseudogene TRBV3-2), with 7 bases identical to TRBD2. CDR1 and CDR2 (germline): LGHDT, YNNKEL (reference sequence). The CDR3 length is 16 residues. V lost 2 bases to trimming and J lost 8 bases; unmatched junction nucleotides: 12. CDR3 amino acids: CASSQFWDYGRDEQFF. The CDR3 region has the DNA TGTGCCAGCAGCCAATTTTGGGACTATGGTCGGGATGAGCAGTTCTTC.

The genes are TRBV5-1 and TRBJ1-6, with D possibly matching TRBD1 (5 bases). Between the trimmed V and J ends, which lost 2 bases and 7 bases, there was a span of 13 bases. The length of the CDR3 is 15 residues. Germline V gene lookup returns CDR1 SGHRS and CDR2 YFSETQ. CDR3 DNA sequence: TGCGCCAGCAGCTTTGGGCACGGGGGAAATTCACCCCTCCACTTT. Translated, it gives CASSFGHGGNSPLHF.

The V and J genes are TRBV11-3 and TRBJ1-5, with D uncertain. Per germline, CDR1 SGHNT and CDR2 YENEEA. The CDR3 sequence is 14 residues long. V lost 0 bases and J 3 bases, leaving 6 bases between the germline ends. The CDR3 nucleotides are TGTGCCAGCAGCTTAGACGGTCCCAATCAGCCCCAGCATTTT. This codes for CASSLDGPNQPQHF.

This clone has just one count. The V gene is TRBV7-6, the J gene TRBJ2-7; 9 bases are shared with TRBD2. Germline trimming cut 5 bases from V and 3 bases from J; bases unmatched to any gene: 8. The germline V gene encodes CDR1 SGHVS and CDR2 FNYEAQ. CDR3 size: 15 residues. CDR3 sequence: CASSEGLASYYEQYF. The CDR3 nucleotides are TGTGCCAGCAGCGAGGGACTAGCCTCTTACTACGAGCAGTACTTC.

The rearrangement uses TRBV5-6 and TRBJ2-7; D might be TRBD2 (5 bases). Per germline, CDR1 SGHDT and CDR2 YYEEEE. The CDR3 spans 13 residues. V lost 2 bases and J 2 bases, leaving 8 bases between the germline ends. CDR3 nucleotide sequence: TGTGCCAGCAGCTTCGGGAACCCCTACGAGCAGTACTTC. It encodes CASSFGNPYEQYF.

With regard to this clone: The identical CDR3 is also encoded by other nucleotide sequences in the sample. The V call is TRBV3-1 (or the pseudogene TRBV3-2), the J call TRBJ1-2; TRBD1 might be the D (6 bases). The CDR3 length is 13 residues. Germline values: CDR1 LGHDT, CDR2 YNNKEL (reference sequence). Trimming left V 4 bases short and J 2 bases short, with 8 bases between. Here the CDR3 reads CASSRGGNYGYTF. Written as DNA, the CDR3 is TGTGCCAGCAGCCGGGGGGGCAACTATGGCTACACCTTC.

The chain combines TRBV6-2 or TRBV6-3 with TRBJ2-7, with D perhaps matching TRBD1 (7 bases). Germline-derived CDR1 and CDR2 are MNHEY and SVGEGT. Between the trimmed V and J ends, which lost 6 bases and 0 bases, there was a span of 15 bases. The CDR3 is 15 residues long. In DNA form, the CDR3 reads TGTGCCAGCAGCCTCTTCAGGGGGGACTCCTACGAGCAGTACTTC. This translates into CASSLFRGDSYEQYF.

This chain uses TRBV27 with TRBJ1-2, with TRBD1 matching over 8 bases. With 0 bases clipped from V and 4 bases from J, the junction kept 7 bases outside the gene matches. Germline V gene sequence: CDR1 MNHEY, CDR2 SMNVEV (reference sequence). The CDR3 has 16 amino acids. CDR3 loop: CASSLSPTGGSYGYTF. The CDR3 bases are TGTGCCAGCAGTTTATCCCCAACAGGGGGAAGCTATGGCTACACCTTC.

This chain joins TRBV6-2 or TRBV6-3 and TRBJ2-1, with D possibly TRBD2 on 5 matching bases. This CDR3 is 14 amino acids long. The germline CDR1 and CDR2 sequences are MNHEY and SVGEGT. Between the trimmed V and J ends, which lost 6 bases and 2 bases, there was a span of 11 bases. CDR3 DNA: TGTGCCAGCAGCCGCCCGGGAACCTACAATGAGCAGTTCTTC. Protein sequence: CASSRPGTYNEQFF.

The CDR3 nucleotides are TGTGCCAGCAGCTTATCCCTAGTGGCGGGGGCGAACACCGGGGAGCTGTTTTTT. Protein: CASSLSLVAGANTGELFF. The chain is built from TRBV7-8 and TRBJ2-2; 7 positions agree with TRBD2. The CDR3 is 18 amino acids. V trimming: 2 bases; J trimming: 0 bases; junction bases outside the gene matches: 9. Per germline, CDR1 SGHVS and CDR2 FQNEAQ.

This chain joins TRBV5-1 and TRBJ2-2; the match to TRBD1 covers 9 bases. Trimming removed 3 bases from V and 6 bases from J; junction bases left unmatched: 9. CDR1 and CDR2 from the germline V gene are SGHRS and YFSETQ. The CDR3 length is 16 residues. The CDR3 loop is CASSYGVQGAAGELFF. The CDR3 DNA reads as TGCGCCAGCAGCTACGGGGTACAGGGGGCTGCCGGGGAGCTGTTTTTT.

This clone has more than one count but fewer than ten. The chain has TRBV13 and TRBJ1-6, with 7 bases lining up with TRBD1. With V trimmed by 2 bases and J by 10 bases, 5 bases remained unmatched. Germline loops: CDR1 PRHDT, CDR2 FYEKMQ (reference sequence). The CDR3 is 14 residues long. The CDR3 region is CASSLRQGRSPLHF. CDR3 DNA sequence: TGTGCCAGCAGCTTAAGACAGGGTAGATCACCCCTCCACTTT.

The table lists this clone with a few counts. The chain recombines TRBV5-6 with TRBJ1-3; D remains unclear. Germline CDR1 SGHDT, CDR2 YYEEEE. Trimming removed 4 bases at V and 4 bases at J, with 9 bases between. CDR3 length: 13 amino acids. CDR3 protein: CASSNIEGNTIYF. CDR3 nucleotides: TGTGCCAGCAGCAATATAGAAGGAAACACCATATATTTT.

The CDR3, as DNA: TGTGCCAGCAGTCCCACTAGGGCGTCTAGCTATGGCTACACCTTC. It is translated as CASSPTRASSYGYTF. The chain combines TRBV27 with TRBJ1-2; D not resolved. Germline V gene lookup returns CDR1 MNHEY and CDR2 SMNVEV (reference sequence). The ends were cut back, 5 bases at V and 4 bases at J, with 17 bases in the middle. The CDR3 contains 15 residues.